This T cell receptor beta chain stems from a study of Graves' ophthalmopathy and Graves' hyperthyroidism. Whole-study findings and limits: Researchers report that a 13-signature model separated ophthalmopathy from stable hyperthyroidism, posting around 86% sensitivity and more than 70% specificity.

Absence of ophthalmopathy within 18 months of follow-up defined stable hyperthyroidism. Trimming cost V 6 bases and J 0 bases, with 17 bases left between them. The CDR3 sequence is 17 residues long. Germline loops: CDR1 SNHLY, CDR2 FYNNEI. This clonotype was counted ten times or more. What it recognizes is unknown. Scientists amplified the TCR beta CDR3 regions from RNA transcripts. The workflow started with a first-round RT-PCR run with HTBI primers and then moved on to a second-round multiplex PCR. TCRdb itself ran the multiplex PCR reads through MiXCR, one entry per CDR3 protein. The table includes roughly 610,000 distinct CDR3 sequences, about a fifth detected once.

The TCR sequence derives from a woman aged 18-29 years with stable Graves' hyperthyroidism. Some clones in this sample may be carry-over from other donors' samples. Material: peripheral blood. The chain carries TRBV2 and TRBJ2-2; D possibly uses TRBD1 or TRBD2 (5 bases each). This chain's CDR3 is CASSPRPGGANTGELFF. The CDR3 region has the DNA TGTGCCAGCAGCCCCCGGCCTGGGGGAGCGAACACCGGGGAGCTGTTTTTT.